What follows describes a single TCR beta chain. Antigen specificity is unknown. This sample is drawn from a study of T cell responses to AZD1222 COVID-19 vaccine. Study observations and caveats: Females made up more of the donors, who were largely white British, and clonal diversity may have come out too low. No repertoire was sampled before or during the peak T cell response, only after it. Per reports, nearly half of all spike-specific TCRs target regions that are unmutated in variants.

The V gene's germline CDR1 is KGHDR and CDR2 SFDVKD. The junction had 4 bases not matched to a gene; V was cut back by 2 bases and J by 6 bases. This CDR3 spans 14 amino acids. The repertoire was sequenced with immunoSEQ multiplex PCR; TCRdb's copy has only in-frame clones and lacks some. The sample carries under 200,000 clones, around 90% recorded once. The material sequenced was peripheral blood, taken 28 days after the second dose of the MenACWY control vaccine. The V call is TRBV24-1, the J call TRBJ1-2, with 8 bases aligning to TRBD1. The clonotype originates from an adult who received the MenACWY meningococcal vaccine as a control. The CDR3 sequence: CATSDSWTGHGYTF. The CDR3 DNA sequence: TGTGCCACCAGTGATTCCTGGACAGGGCATGGCTACACCTTC.